This T cell receptor (beta chain) originates from a study of identical twins. A few counts support this clonotype. What it recognizes is unknown. A universal primer site came from template switching; cDNA carried unique molecular identifiers. TCRdb called the 5' RACE reads again in MiXCR, with one record for every CDR3 protein. The sample has 1.5 million to 2 million distinct CDR3 sequences, less than 40% seen once; the top ten hold about 0.27%. Study-level findings and limits: Out-of-frame sharing of TCR alpha in monozygotic twins was underestimated by models.

Trimming pared 7 bases from V and 5 bases from J, leaving 14 bases between. This CDR3 has 13 residues. Germline V lookup: CDR1 SEHNR, CDR2 FQNEAQ (reference sequence). V gene TRBV7-9 combines with J gene TRBJ2-5, with D hard to call. The specimen was cord blood. The source is a newborn girl in good health. CDR3 region: CASNGVHLETQYF. CDR3 coding DNA: TGTGCCAGCAACGGCGTCCATCTTGAGACCCAGTACTTC.